Here is one TCR beta chain with its context. The antigen remains undetermined. These data originate in a study of cytomegalovirus exposure and HLA in healthy donors. Study results and caveats: A previous analysis found most TCR beta V segments productive roughly 87% or roughly 30% of the time. Association of a missense DCLRE1C variant with TCR beta V- and J-gene trimming was reported in a later analysis. Most TCRs appeared rarely, but some public TCRs recurred in many donors.

60 Vbeta and 13 Jbeta primers were used in PCR. The method was immunoSEQ multiplex PCR; TCRdb's version includes in-frame clones alone and lacks a portion of them. This table holds about 110,000 clones, around three quarters found once. Trimming pared 6 bases from V and 3 bases from J, leaving 12 bases between. The CDR3 covers 14 residues. Germline assignment: CDR1 MDHEN and CDR2 SYDVKM. The clonotype was recovered from a boy between 10 and 17 years old in good health and CMV-seronegative. Sequences were obtained from PBMCs. This sequence joins TRBV28 and TRBJ1-5, with TRBD1 as a possible D gene (6 bases). CDR3: CASRGGAPNQPQHF. The CDR3 DNA sequence: TGTGCCAGCAGGGGGGGGGCCCCCAATCAGCCCCAGCATTTT.